Listed here is a single T cell receptor beta chain. This specimen comes from a study of blood T cell repertoires in COVID-19. As for the study in general: Samples representing acute and convalescent COVID-19 were sourced from the United States, Italy and Spain. Sample material is recorded as cDNA or gDNA derived from T cells, B-cell-depleted T cells, or PBMCs.

The authors' processing: Estimates of nucleated cell counts were drawn from the amplification of reference gene primers. Generated by immunoSEQ multiplex PCR, the TCRdb table keeps only in-frame clones and is missing some. V and J calls plus clone size are reproduced from that table; the DNA served to infer D and trimming. The table has under 100,000 clones, approximately 83% seen once; the top ten hold around 2.1%. The V and J ends lost 5 bases and 4 bases, in that order; junction bases with no gene match: 10. The CDR3 length is 15 residues. Germline values: CDR1 SEHNR, CDR2 FQNEAQ (reference sequence).

The rearrangement uses TRBV7-9 and TRBJ1-1, with 7 nucleotides matching TRBD1. The source of this sequence is a woman in her 70s with acute or convalescent COVID-19. The sequencing input was peripheral blood. CDR3 in amino acids: CASSPRQGWSTEAFF. The CDR3 region has the DNA TGTGCCAGCAGCCCCCGACAGGGATGGTCCACTGAAGCTTTCTTT.